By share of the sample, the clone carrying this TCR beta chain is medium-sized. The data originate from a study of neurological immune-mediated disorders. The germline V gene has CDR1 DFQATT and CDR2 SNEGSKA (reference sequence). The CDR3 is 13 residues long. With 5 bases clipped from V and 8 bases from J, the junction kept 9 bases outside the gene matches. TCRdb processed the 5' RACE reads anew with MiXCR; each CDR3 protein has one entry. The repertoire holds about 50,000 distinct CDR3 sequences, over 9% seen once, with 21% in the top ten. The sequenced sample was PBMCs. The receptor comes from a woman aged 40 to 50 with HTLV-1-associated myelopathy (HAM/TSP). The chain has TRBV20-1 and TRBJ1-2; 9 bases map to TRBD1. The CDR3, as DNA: TGCAGTGCTCCTCCCACAGGGGGCGGCGGCTACACCTTC. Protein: CSAPPTGGGGYTF.